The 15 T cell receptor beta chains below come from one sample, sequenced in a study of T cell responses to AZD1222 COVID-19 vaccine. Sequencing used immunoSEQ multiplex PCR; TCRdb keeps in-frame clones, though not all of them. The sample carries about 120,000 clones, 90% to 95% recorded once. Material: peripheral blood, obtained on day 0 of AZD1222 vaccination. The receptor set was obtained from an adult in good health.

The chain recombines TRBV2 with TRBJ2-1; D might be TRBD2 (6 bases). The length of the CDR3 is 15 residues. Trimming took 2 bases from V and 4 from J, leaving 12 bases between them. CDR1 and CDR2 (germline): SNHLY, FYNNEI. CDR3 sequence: CASSELGGAYNEQFF. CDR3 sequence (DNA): TGTGCCAGCAGTGAATTGGGGGGAGCATACAATGAGCAGTTCTTC.

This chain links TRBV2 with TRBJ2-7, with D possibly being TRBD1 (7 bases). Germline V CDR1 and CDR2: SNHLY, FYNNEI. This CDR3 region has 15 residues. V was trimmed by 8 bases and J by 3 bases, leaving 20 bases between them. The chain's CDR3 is CASLIRQGGNYEQYF. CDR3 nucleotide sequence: TGTGCCAGCTTAATTCGACAGGGAGGAAACTACGAGCAGTACTTC.

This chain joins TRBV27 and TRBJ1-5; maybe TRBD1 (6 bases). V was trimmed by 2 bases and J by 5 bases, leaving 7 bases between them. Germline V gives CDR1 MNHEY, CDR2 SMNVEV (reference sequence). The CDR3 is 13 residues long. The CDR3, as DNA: TGTGCCAGCAGTTTAAACAGGGATCAGCCCCAGCATTTT. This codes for CASSLNRDQPQHF.

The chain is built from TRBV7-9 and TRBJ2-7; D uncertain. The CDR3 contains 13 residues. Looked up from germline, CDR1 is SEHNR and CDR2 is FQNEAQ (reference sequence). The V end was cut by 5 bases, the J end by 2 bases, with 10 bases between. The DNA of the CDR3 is TGTGCCAGCAGCCGTCTCGGTCCCTACGAGCAGTACTTC. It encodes CASSRLGPYEQYF.

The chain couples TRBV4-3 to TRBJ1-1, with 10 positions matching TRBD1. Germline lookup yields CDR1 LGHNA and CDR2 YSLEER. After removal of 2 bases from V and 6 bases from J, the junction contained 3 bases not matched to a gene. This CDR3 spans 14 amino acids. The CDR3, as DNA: TGCGCCAGCAGCCAAACCGGGACAGGGGCTGAAGCTTTCTTT. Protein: CASSQTGTGAEAFF.

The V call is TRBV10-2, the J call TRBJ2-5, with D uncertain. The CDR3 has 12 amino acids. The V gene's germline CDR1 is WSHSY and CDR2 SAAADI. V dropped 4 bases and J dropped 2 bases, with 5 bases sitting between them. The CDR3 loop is CASSVDQETQYF. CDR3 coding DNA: TGCGCCAGCAGTGTCGATCAAGAGACCCAGTACTTC.

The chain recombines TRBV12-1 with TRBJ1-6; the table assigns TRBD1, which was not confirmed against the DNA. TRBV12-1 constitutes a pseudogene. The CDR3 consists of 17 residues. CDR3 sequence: CASSSPDRESGNSPLHF. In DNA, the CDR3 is TGTGCCAGCAGCTCCCCGGACAGGGAGAGCGGCAATTCACCCCTCCACTTT.

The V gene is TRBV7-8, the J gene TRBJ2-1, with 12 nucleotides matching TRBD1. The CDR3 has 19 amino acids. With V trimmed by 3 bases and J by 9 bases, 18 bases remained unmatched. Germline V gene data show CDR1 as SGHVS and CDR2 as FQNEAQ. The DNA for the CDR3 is TGTGCCAGCAGCTTCCGGGACAGGGGGCGAATCTTTGCCGGTAGTGAGCAGTTCTTC. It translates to CASSFRDRGRIFAGSEQFF.

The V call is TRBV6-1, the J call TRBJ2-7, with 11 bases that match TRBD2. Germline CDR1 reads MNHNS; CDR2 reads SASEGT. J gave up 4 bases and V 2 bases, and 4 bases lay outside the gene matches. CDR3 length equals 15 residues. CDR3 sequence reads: CASSELAGGLYEQYF. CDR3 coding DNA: TGTGCCAGCAGTGAATTAGCGGGAGGGCTTTACGAGCAGTACTTC.

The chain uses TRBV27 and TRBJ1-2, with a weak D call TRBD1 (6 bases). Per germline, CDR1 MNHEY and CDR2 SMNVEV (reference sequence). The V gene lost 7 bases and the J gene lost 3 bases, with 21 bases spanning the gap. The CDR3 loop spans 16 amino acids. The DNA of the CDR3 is TGTGCCAGCACTATTAGAGGGGACAACCATTACTATGGCTACACCTTC. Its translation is CASTIRGDNHYYGYTF.

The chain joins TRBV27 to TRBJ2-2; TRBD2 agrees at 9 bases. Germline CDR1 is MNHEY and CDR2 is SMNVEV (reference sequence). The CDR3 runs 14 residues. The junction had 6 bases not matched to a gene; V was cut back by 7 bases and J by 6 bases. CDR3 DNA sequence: TGTGCCAGCACCACAAAGCGGGGGGCCGGGGAGCTGTTTTTT. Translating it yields CASTTKRGAGELFF.

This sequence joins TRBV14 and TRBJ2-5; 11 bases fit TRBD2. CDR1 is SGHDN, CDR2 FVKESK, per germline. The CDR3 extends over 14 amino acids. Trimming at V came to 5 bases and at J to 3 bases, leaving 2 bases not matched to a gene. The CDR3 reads CASSVGLAEETQYF. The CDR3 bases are TGTGCCAGCAGCGTGGGACTAGCGGAAGAGACCCAGTACTTC.

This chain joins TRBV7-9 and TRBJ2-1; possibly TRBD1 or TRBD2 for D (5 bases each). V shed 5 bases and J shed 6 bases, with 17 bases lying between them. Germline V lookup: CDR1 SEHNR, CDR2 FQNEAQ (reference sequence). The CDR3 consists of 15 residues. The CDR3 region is CASSLQMGEINEQFF. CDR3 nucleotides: TGTGCCAGCAGCCTCCAAATGGGGGAGATCAATGAGCAGTTCTTC. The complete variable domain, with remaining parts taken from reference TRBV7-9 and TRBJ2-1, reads DTGVSQNPRHKITKRGQNVTFRCDPISEHNRLYWYRQTLGQGPEFLTYFQNEAQLEKSRLLSDRFSAERPKGSFSTLEIQRTEQGDSAMYLCASSLQMGEINEQFFGPGTRLTVL.

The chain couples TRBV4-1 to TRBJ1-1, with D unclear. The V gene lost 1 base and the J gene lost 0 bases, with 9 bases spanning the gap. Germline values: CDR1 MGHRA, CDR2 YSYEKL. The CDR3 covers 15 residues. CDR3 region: CASSQGFSLNTEAFF. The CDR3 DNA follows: TGCGCCAGCAGCCAAGGCTTTTCGTTGAACACTGAAGCTTTCTTT.

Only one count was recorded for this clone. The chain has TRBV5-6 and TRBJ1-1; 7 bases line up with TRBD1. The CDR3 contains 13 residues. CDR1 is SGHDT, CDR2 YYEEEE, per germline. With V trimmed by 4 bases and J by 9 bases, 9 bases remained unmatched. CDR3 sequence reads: CASSGDSGLQAFF. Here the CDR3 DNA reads TGTGCCAGCAGCGGGGACAGCGGACTACAAGCTTTCTTT.